Shown below are 28 T cell receptor beta chains from a single sample sequenced in a study of blood T cell repertoires in COVID-19. Method: immunoSEQ multiplex PCR; TCRdb's copy keeps in-frame clones and lacks some. Here the sample spans some 26,000 clones, around 90% being singletons. The sample taken for sequencing was peripheral blood. The receptors derive from a man in his 70s with active COVID-19.

The chain uses TRBV7-7 and TRBJ2-2; D ambiguous. The CDR3 loop spans 14 amino acids. Between the trimmed V and J ends, which lost 2 bases and 2 bases, there was a span of 6 bases. In germline, CDR1 is SSHAT, CDR2 FNYEAQ (reference sequence). The CDR3 bases are TGTGCCAGCAGCTTAAGCCCAAACACCGGGGAGCTGTTTTTT. The encoded protein is CASSLSPNTGELFF.

The chain employs TRBV2 and TRBJ2-2; unclear D gene. Trimming cost V 6 bases and J 0 bases, with 5 bases left between them. Germline-derived CDR1 and CDR2 are SNHLY and FYNNEI. CDR3 size: 13 residues. The DNA for the CDR3 is TGTGCCAGCAGGTTTACGAACACCGGGGAGCTGTTTTTT. The encoded protein is CASRFTNTGELFF.

Written as DNA, the CDR3 is TGTGCCAGCAGTTGGCGGGGAGTGAACACTGAAGCTTTCTTT. Translated: CASSWRGVNTEAFF. This chain links TRBV5-5 with TRBJ1-1; no clear D gene. Germline CDR1 reads SGHKS; CDR2 reads YYEKEE (reference sequence). Trimming took off 5 bases at V and 0 bases at J, with 11 bases between the two ends. The CDR3 covers 14 residues.

J is TRBJ1-2 and V is TRBV2, with D unresolved. This CDR3 region has 13 residues. In germline, CDR1 is SNHLY, CDR2 FYNNEI. V was pared by 3 bases and J by 1 base, with 6 bases between. The CDR3 DNA reads as TGTGCCAGCAGTGAGGCCGATAACTATGGCTACACCTTC. Amino acids: CASSEADNYGYTF.

The CDR3 spells CASSLELNRGSPLHF. The CDR3 DNA follows: TGTGCCAGCAGCTTGGAGCTTAACCGGGGTTCACCCCTCCACTTT. This chain connects TRBV7-2 to TRBJ1-6, with no clear D. Trimming shortened V by 3 bases and J by 9 bases, and 15 bases separated the two germline ends. Germline V gene data show CDR1 as SGHTA and CDR2 as FQGNSA. This CDR3 is built from 15 residues.

J is TRBJ2-7 and V is TRBV5-6; D is unresolved. Germline V gene sequence: CDR1 SGHDT, CDR2 YYEEEE. The CDR3 loop spans 13 amino acids. Trimming stripped 4 bases from V and 3 bases from J, with 11 bases between. DNA for the CDR3: TGTGCCAGCAGCCGCGGTCTAGGCTACGAGCAGTACTTC. It encodes CASSRGLGYEQYF.

J is TRBJ2-3 and V is TRBV6-2 or TRBV6-3; a possible D gene is TRBD2 (6 bases). The V end lost 2 bases, the J end lost 3 bases, and 12 bases lay between the germline ends. This CDR3 region has 15 residues. The germline V gene has CDR1 MNHEY and CDR2 SVGEGT. CDR3 sequence reads: CASSYLAGWTDTQYF. CDR3 in DNA: TGTGCCAGCAGTTACCTCGCGGGGTGGACAGATACGCAGTATTTT.

This chain joins TRBV5-5 and TRBJ2-3, with a tentative D call TRBD2 (7 bases). Germline V gives CDR1 SGHKS, CDR2 YYEKEE (reference sequence). This CDR3 is 16 amino acids long. With 1 base removed from V and 2 bases from J, the gap between germline ends came to 14 bases. This CDR3 reads CASSLRGRGNTDTQYF. CDR3 sequence (DNA): TGTGCCAGCAGCTTGCGGGGGAGGGGGAACACAGATACGCAGTATTTT.

This rearrangement joins TRBV7-9 to TRBJ2-7, with D unresolved. The CDR3 covers 15 residues. The V end was cut by 5 bases, the J end by 3 bases, with 17 bases between. Germline CDR1 is SEHNR and CDR2 is FQNEAQ (reference sequence). The CDR3 bases are TGTGCCAGCAGCGCCCACCTAGAAGGTGTCTACGAGCAGTACTTC. Translating it yields CASSAHLEGVYEQYF.

This clone has only a few counts. The chain combines TRBV7-9 with TRBJ1-1; tentative D call: TRBD1 (6 bases). There are 15 residues in the CDR3. The ends were cut back, 8 bases at V and 2 bases at J, with 18 bases in the middle. Germline V gene lookup returns CDR1 SEHNR and CDR2 FQNEAQ (reference sequence). The CDR3 sequence: CASGIHRERNTEAFF. Written as DNA, the CDR3 is TGTGCCAGCGGGATTCACAGGGAGCGAAACACTGAAGCTTTCTTT. The complete variable domain, with remaining parts taken from reference TRBV7-9 and TRBJ1-1, reads DTGVSQNPRHKITKRGQNVTFRCDPISEHNRLYWYRQTLGQGPEFLTYFQNEAQLEKSRLLSDRFSAERPKGSFSTLEIQRTEQGDSAMYLCASGIHRERNTEAFFGQGTRLTVV.

The gene calls are TRBV2 and TRBJ1-5, with 9 bases aligning to TRBD1. V dropped 4 bases and J dropped 4; count of bases not matched to a gene: 5. The CDR3 is made up of 15 amino acids. Germline V gene sequence: CDR1 SNHLY, CDR2 FYNNEI. CDR3 in amino acids: CASSGSGTGNQPQHF. The CDR3 nucleotides read TGTGCCAGCAGTGGTTCCGGGACAGGGAATCAGCCCCAGCATTTT.

For the CDR3, the DNA is TGCGCCAGCAGCTTGATGCCAGATCTCTCTGGAAACACCATATATTTT. It codes for CASSLMPDLSGNTIYF. This rearrangement joins TRBV5-1 to TRBJ1-3, with D unresolved. Germline V gene lookup returns CDR1 SGHRS and CDR2 YFSETQ. CDR3 length: 16 amino acids. Trimming removed 1 base from V and 0 bases from J, with 11 bases in between.

This sequence joins TRBV11-2 and TRBJ2-5; TRBD2 is a possible D gene (7 bases). In germline, CDR1 is SGHAT, CDR2 FQNNGV. V lost 2 bases and J lost 1, with 11 bases in between. This CDR3 region has 15 residues. The CDR3 DNA reads as TGTGCCAGCAGCTTATGGGCGGGGGCCCAAGAGACCCAGTACTTC. Amino acid sequence: CASSLWAGAQETQYF.

The rearrangement joins TRBV5-4 to TRBJ2-2; the match to TRBD1 covers 8 bases. The CDR3 is 15 residues long. The V and J ends lost 1 base and 6 bases, in that order; junction bases with no gene match: 5. Germline-derived CDR1 and CDR2 are SGHNT and YYREEE (reference sequence). In nucleotides, the CDR3 is TGTGCCAGCAGCTTGCAGGGGGCCGGCGCCGGGGAGCTGTTTTTT. Protein: CASSLQGAGAGELFF.

The chain combines TRBV9 with TRBJ2-5, with 16 bases aligning to TRBD2. The CDR3 is 18 amino acids. The junction had 8 bases not matched to a gene; V was cut back by 4 bases and J by 2 bases. Germline CDR1 is SGDLS and CDR2 is YYNGEE. This CDR3 reads CASSSGTSGGARQETQYF. The DNA of the CDR3 is TGTGCCAGCAGCTCCGGGACTAGCGGGGGGGCCCGGCAAGAGACCCAGTACTTC.

The chain combines TRBV19 with TRBJ1-1; TRBD1 is a possible D gene (6 bases). The V gene lost 5 bases and the J gene lost 3 bases, with 16 bases spanning the gap. The germline CDR1 and CDR2 sequences are LNHDA and SQIVND (reference sequence). The CDR3 covers 15 residues. This CDR3 is CASSARGRTDTEAFF. The CDR3 nucleotides are TGTGCCAGTAGTGCCAGGGGCCGGACGGACACTGAAGCTTTCTTT.

The chain has TRBV7-8 and TRBJ1-6; D may be TRBD1 (5 bases). V was trimmed by 5 bases and J by 0 bases, leaving 23 bases between them. The CDR3 totals 20 residues. Germline-derived CDR1 and CDR2 are SGHVS and FQNEAQ. The CDR3 region has the DNA TGTGCCAGCAGCCCCAAATCGGCAGGCCGGACAAGCTCCTATAATTCACCCCTCCACTTT. Amino acids: CASSPKSAGRTSSYNSPLHF.

This clone appeared once. Here the CDR3 DNA reads TGCGCCAGCAGCCAAGGGGGCGAGTCACCCCTCCACTTT. As protein: CASSQGGESPLHF. The chain combines TRBV4-3 with TRBJ1-6; D is possibly TRBD1 (5 bases). Germline V lookup: CDR1 LGHNA, CDR2 YSLEER. CDR3 length: 13 amino acids. V shed 1 base and J shed 10 bases, with 8 bases lying between them.

The CDR3 region is CASSYYTGGSETQYF. Written as DNA, the CDR3 is TGTGCCAGCAGTTACTACACAGGGGGCAGTGAGACCCAGTACTTC. The chain recombines TRBV6-5 with TRBJ2-5, with 9 positions matching TRBD1. Germline CDR1 is MNHEY and CDR2 is SVGAGI. V shed 1 base, J shed 5 bases, and the junction held 5 bases outside the gene matches. The CDR3 runs 15 residues.

This sequence joins TRBV6-6 and TRBJ2-5, with D tentatively TRBD2 (5 bases). The germline V and J ends were trimmed by 4 bases and 5 bases, with 17 bases remaining between them. CDR1 and CDR2 from the germline V gene are MNHNY and SVGAGI (reference sequence). The CDR3 loop spans 15 amino acids. As DNA, the CDR3 is TGTGCCAGCAGTTCCCCCACTAGGAGTGCTGAGACCCAGTACTTC. Its protein is CASSSPTRSAETQYF.

The gene calls are TRBV7-2 and TRBJ2-5; D not resolved. The length of the CDR3 is 14 residues. Germline V gives CDR1 SGHTA, CDR2 FQGNSA. V was shortened by 1 base and J by 7 bases, with 13 bases between the two germline ends. This CDR3 reads CASSLVGASGTQYF. CDR3 nucleotide sequence: TGTGCCAGCAGCTTAGTGGGTGCCTCGGGGACCCAGTACTTC.

J is TRBJ1-2 and V is TRBV19, with TRBD1 identical over 9 bases. CDR1 and CDR2 from the germline V gene are LNHDA and SQIVND (reference sequence). The CDR3 covers 16 residues. Trimming cost V 7 bases and J 0 bases; bases outside gene matches: 9. This chain's CDR3 is CASTASGTGPNYGYTF. CDR3 DNA sequence: TGTGCCAGTACGGCGTCTGGGACAGGGCCTAACTATGGCTACACCTTC.

The V gene is TRBV19, the J gene TRBJ1-1; 7 bases are shared with TRBD1. The V and J ends lost 6 bases and 0 bases, in that order; junction bases with no gene match: 10. The CDR3 is made up of 16 amino acids. CDR1 is LNHDA and CDR2 is SQIVND in the germline V gene (reference sequence). CDR3 nucleotide sequence: TGTGCCAGTAGCCTTCTACAGGGGAACTTGAACACTGAAGCTTTCTTT. Its translation is CASSLLQGNLNTEAFF. Together with reference TRBV19 and TRBJ1-1, the CDR3 gives the full variable domain: DGGITQSPKYLFRKEGQNVTLSCEQNLNHDAMYWYRQDPGQGLRLIYYSQIVNDFQKGDIAEGYSVSREKKESFPLTVTSAQKNPTAFYLCASSLLQGNLNTEAFFGQGTRLTVV.

The V gene is TRBV11-2, the J gene TRBJ1-1; no firm D call. The germline V and J ends were trimmed by 7 bases and 1 base, with 13 bases remaining between them. The CDR3 extends over 14 amino acids. The germline gives CDR1 SGHAT, CDR2 FQNNGV. The CDR3 loop is CASNQFGKNTEAFF. In nucleotides, the CDR3 is TGTGCCAGCAACCAATTTGGCAAGAACACTGAAGCTTTCTTT.

V gene TRBV7-2 combines with J gene TRBJ2-7, with a tentative D call TRBD2 (8 bases). The CDR3 has 15 amino acids. The germline V gene has CDR1 SGHTA and CDR2 FQGNSA. V lost 3 bases, J lost 9 bases, and 21 bases lay in between. CDR3 in amino acids: CASSFGRGAHRGQYF. CDR3 DNA sequence: TGTGCCAGCAGCTTCGGGCGGGGGGCTCACAGGGGGCAGTACTTC.

This clone was seen once. The genes are TRBV9 and TRBJ2-3; possibly TRBD1 for D (5 bases). The CDR3 loop spans 15 amino acids. The germline V and J ends were trimmed by 2 bases and 0 bases, with 10 bases remaining between them. CDR1 is SGDLS, CDR2 YYNGEE, per germline. CDR3: CASSVDYRSTDTQYF. CDR3 nucleotides: TGTGCCAGCAGCGTGGATTACAGGAGCACAGATACGCAGTATTTT.

This chain links TRBV27 with TRBJ1-1; 11 bases agree with TRBD1. The germline V gene encodes CDR1 MNHEY and CDR2 SMNVEV (reference sequence). The CDR3 totals 14 residues. With V trimmed by 4 bases and J by 8 bases, 6 bases remained unmatched. The CDR3 sequence is CASSSAGQGGEAFF. CDR3 nucleotide sequence: TGTGCCAGCAGTTCTGCGGGACAGGGGGGCGAAGCTTTCTTT.

The chain combines TRBV5-1 with TRBJ1-1; possible D gene TRBD1, 5 bases. Between the trimmed V and J ends, which lost 1 base and 2 bases, there was a span of 12 bases. Germline CDR1 is SGHRS and CDR2 is YFSETQ. The CDR3 length is 15 residues. CDR3 DNA sequence: TGCGCCAGCAGCTTGTATCAGGGTTCCAACACTGAAGCTTTCTTT. Translated: CASSLYQGSNTEAFF.